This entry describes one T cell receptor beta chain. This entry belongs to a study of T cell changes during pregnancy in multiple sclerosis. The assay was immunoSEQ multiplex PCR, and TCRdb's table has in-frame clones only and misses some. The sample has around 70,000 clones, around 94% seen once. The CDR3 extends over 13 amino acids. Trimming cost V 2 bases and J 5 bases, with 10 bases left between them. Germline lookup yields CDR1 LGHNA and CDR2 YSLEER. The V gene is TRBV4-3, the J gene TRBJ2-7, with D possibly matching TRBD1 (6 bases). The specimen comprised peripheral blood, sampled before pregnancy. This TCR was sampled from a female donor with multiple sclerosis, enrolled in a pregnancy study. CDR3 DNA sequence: TGCGCCAGCAGCCAATGGACAGATAACGAGCAGTACTTC. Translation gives CASSQWTDNEQYF.